The 18 T cell receptor beta chains listed next were all sequenced from one sample in a study of early T cells in non-severe SARS-CoV-2 infection. MiXCR, run by TCRdb on the 5' RACE reads, gives a single entry per CDR3 protein. This sample has 100,000 or so distinct CDR3 sequences, with 16% found just once. Specimen: whole blood, collected at baseline. These receptor sequences come from an adult who was a healthcare worker with PCR-confirmed SARS-CoV-2 infection or an uninfected control (not recorded which).

This clonotype came up many times. The chain combines TRBV5-1 with TRBJ2-7, with 11 bases identical to TRBD2. Losses at the gene ends were 1 base for V and 7 bases for J; bases not matched to a gene: 7. Germline loops: CDR1 SGHRS, CDR2 YFSETQ. The CDR3 covers 15 residues. CDR3 sequence: CASSLTSGSMREQYF. The DNA for the CDR3 is TGCGCCAGCAGCTTGACTAGCGGGAGCATGCGGGAGCAGTACTTC.

With regard to this clonotype: A read error may account for a junction end that differs from germline. The J gene is TRBJ2-1, the V gene TRBV28, with D uncertain. The CDR3 is 12 amino acids. Germline CDR1 and CDR2: MDHEN and SYDVKM. In nucleotides, the CDR3 is TGTGCCAGCAGTCTATATTACAATGAACAGTTCTTC. Protein sequence: CASSLYYNEQFF. Using reference TRBV28 and TRBJ2-1 for the parts outside the CDR3, the full variable domain is DVKVTQSSRYLVKRTGEKVFLECVQDMDHENMFWYRQDPGLGLRLIYFSYDVKMKEKGDIPEGYSVSREKKERFSLILESASTNQTSMYLCASSLYYNEQFFGPGTRLTVL.

The chain recombines TRBV6-5 with TRBJ1-2; 8 bases match TRBD1. The CDR3 sequence is 16 residues long. V lost 0 bases to trimming and J lost 6 bases; unmatched junction nucleotides: 9. Germline CDR1 and CDR2: MNHEY and SVGAGI. DNA for the CDR3: TGTGCCAGCAGTTACTCGATTTACGGACAGGGTGATGGCTACACCTTC. The encoded protein is CASSYSIYGQGDGYTF.

This clonotype was detected only a few times. The chain carries TRBV20-1 and TRBJ2-7, with D perhaps matching TRBD1 (6 bases). Germline CDR1 is DFQATT and CDR2 is SNEGSKA (reference sequence). The CDR3 contains 14 residues. Trimming pared 0 bases from V and 6 bases from J, leaving 15 bases between. The chain's CDR3 is CSARDGRGGAEQYF. CDR3 bases: TGCAGTGCTAGAGATGGCCGAGGGGGTGCCGAGCAGTACTTC.

V usage is TRBV3-1 and J usage is TRBJ1-5, with D perhaps matching TRBD1 (6 bases). This CDR3 is built from 15 residues. The germline gives CDR1 LGHDT, CDR2 YNNKEL (reference sequence). Trimming took 6 bases from V and 7 from J, leaving 19 bases between them. The CDR3 DNA reads TGTGCCAGCAGTCCTAGCCCAGGGGAAAGCCAGCCCCAGCATTTT. This sequence encodes CASSPSPGESQPQHF.

Details on this clonotype: At one of its ends the junction is not consistent with the germline gene, which may arise from a read error. The rearrangement uses TRBV4-1 and TRBJ2-3; D remains unclear. The CDR3 consists of 13 residues. Germline V gene data show CDR1 as MGHRA and CDR2 as YSYEKL. The CDR3 reads CASSPDLSDTQYF. The CDR3, as DNA: TGCGCCAGCAGCCCCGATCTGTCAGATACGCAGTATTTC.

This clonotype was seen repeatedly, ten times or more. The genes are TRBV12-3 or TRBV12-4 and TRBJ2-1; D ambiguous. The CDR3 loop spans 15 amino acids. V lost 7 bases, J lost 5 bases, and 18 bases lay in between. The CDR3 sequence is CASNSRAVANNEQFF. DNA of the CDR3: TGTGCCAGCAATTCCCGGGCCGTAGCTAACAATGAGCAGTTCTTC.

This clonotype came up a few times. One end of the junction is discordant with germline, which a read error may explain. This rearrangement joins TRBV20-1 to TRBJ1-4; TRBD1 matches at 9 bases. Germline loops: CDR1 DFQATT, CDR2 SNEGSKA (reference sequence). The CDR3 covers 15 residues. CDR3 nucleotides: TGCAGTGCCAGGACAGGGGCCACAACCAATGAAAAACTGTTTTTT. Amino acid sequence: CSARTGATTNEKLFF.

This sequence joins TRBV9 and TRBJ2-1; 10 nucleotides align to TRBD2. V lost 4 bases, J lost 5 bases, and 6 bases stayed unmatched. This CDR3 contains 15 residues. Germline V gene data show CDR1 as SGDLS and CDR2 as YYNGEE. CDR3 residues: CASSPGLAENNEQFF. CDR3 in DNA: TGTGCCAGCAGCCCCGGACTAGCGGAGAACAATGAGCAGTTCTTC.

This rearrangement joins TRBV20-1 to TRBJ2-6; D could derive from TRBD1 or TRBD2 (6 bases each). Germline values: CDR1 DFQATT, CDR2 SNEGSKA (reference sequence). The CDR3 sequence is 17 residues long. Deletions cut 6 bases from V and 0 bases from J, with 18 bases between. The DNA of the CDR3 is TGCAGTGCCCTAGGGGGGACGGTCAACTCTGGGGCCAACGTCCTGACTTTC. It translates to CSALGGTVNSGANVLTF.

This clonotype was detected only a few times. The V call is TRBV7-6, the J call TRBJ2-7; either TRBD1 or TRBD2 may fit D (6 bases each). Trimming pared 1 base from V and 5 bases from J, leaving 15 bases between. Germline CDR1 and CDR2: SGHVS and FNYEAQ. The CDR3 runs 15 residues. The CDR3 DNA is TGTGCCAGCAGCTTAGAGGGGGGAAAAATCAACGAGCAGTACTTC. Amino acids: CASSLEGGKINEQYF.

This sequence joins TRBV12-3 or TRBV12-4 and TRBJ2-5; TRBD2 aligns across 9 bases. V was pared by 5 bases and J by 7 bases, with 11 bases of the junction left unmatched. This CDR3 region has 15 residues. The CDR3 loop is CASSPGTSTPGTQYF. DNA for the CDR3: TGTGCCAGCAGTCCCGGGACTAGCACCCCAGGGACCCAGTACTTC.

V is TRBV6-1 and J is TRBJ2-5, with 7 bases aligning to TRBD2. V was clipped by 6 bases and J by 5 bases; unmatched bases: 6. The CDR3 sequence is 13 residues long. CDR1 is MNHNS and CDR2 is SASEGT in the germline V gene. As DNA, the CDR3 is TGTGCCAGCAGCCTAGCGGAGGGGGAGACCCAGTACTTC. It is translated as CASSLAEGETQYF.

This sequence joins TRBV7-9 and TRBJ2-1; D is ambiguous. Germline V gene data show CDR1 as SEHNR and CDR2 as FQNEAQ (reference sequence). V was trimmed by 8 bases and J by 0 bases, leaving 5 bases between them. The CDR3 spans 12 residues. The CDR3 here is CASVDSYNEQFF. CDR3 coding DNA: TGTGCCAGCGTCGACTCCTACAATGAGCAGTTCTTC.

This clonotype was detected many times. CDR3 sequence reads: CASSPLKTNTGELFF. The DNA of the CDR3 is TGTGCCAGCTCACCCCTGAAGACGAACACCGGGGAGCTGTTTTTT. The V call is TRBV18, the J call TRBJ2-2; no clear D gene. V was trimmed by 3 bases and J by 0 bases, leaving 8 bases between them. Per germline, CDR1 KGHSH and CDR2 LQKENI. This CDR3 region has 15 residues.

This clonotype was detected ten times or more. The chain carries TRBV20-1 and TRBJ1-2, with 7 bases identical to TRBD1. CDR1 and CDR2 from the germline V gene are DFQATT and SNEGSKA (reference sequence). The junction had 7 bases not matched to a gene; V was cut back by 6 bases and J by 3 bases. The CDR3 is 13 amino acids. CDR3 loop: CSALDREYYGYTF. The CDR3 DNA follows: TGCAGTGCCTTAGACAGGGAGTACTATGGCTACACCTTC.

The rearrangement links TRBV18 to TRBJ2-3; D is undetermined. The V gene's germline CDR1 is KGHSH and CDR2 LQKENI. The CDR3 loop spans 14 amino acids. The V end lost 3 bases, the J end lost 4 bases, and 11 bases lay between the germline ends. In DNA, the CDR3 is TGTGCCAGCTCACCCCTTTCATCGGCAGATACGCAGTATTTT. Translating it yields CASSPLSSADTQYF.

V and J are TRBV30 and TRBJ1-1; no clear D gene. Trimming pared 5 bases from V and 3 bases from J, leaving 10 bases between. Germline CDR1 reads GTSNPN; CDR2 reads SVGIG (reference sequence). The CDR3 contains 12 residues. The CDR3 loop is CAWAALYTEAFF. CDR3 bases: TGTGCCTGGGCCGCACTTTACACTGAAGCTTTCTTT.